The 14 T cell receptor beta chains in this list originate from one sample, sequenced in a study of CD8+ T cells in alopecia areata. After isolation, RNA underwent reverse transcription to generate cDNA as the sequencing template. Sequencing was performed with immunoSEQ multiplex PCR; in TCRdb, only in-frame clones are kept and a portion is missing. This sample has 9,500 to 15,000 clones, with approximately 60% found just once. Both peripheral blood and punch biopsies of lesional scalp skin were obtained from patients who had alopecia areata. Sequencing was performed on skin. Receptor source: a human donor with alopecia areata.

In this sample, this clone turned up once. The genes are TRBV7-2 and TRBJ2-7, with 7 bases aligning to TRBD2. Trimming at V came to 1 base and at J to 6 bases, leaving 3 bases not matched to a gene. This CDR3 comprises 13 residues. Germline V gene sequence: CDR1 SGHTA, CDR2 FQGNSA. The CDR3 DNA follows: TGTGCCAGCAGCTTAGGCGGGAGCGCCGAGCAGTACTTC. Its translation is CASSLGGSAEQYF.

The V gene is TRBV2, the J gene TRBJ2-3, with D hard to call. The germline gives CDR1 SNHLY, CDR2 FYNNEI. V was cut by 7 bases and J by 0 bases, with 17 bases left in between. This CDR3 has 16 amino acids. The CDR3 DNA follows: TGTGCCAGCATTGGTTTGGACGTAACTAGCACAGATACGCAGTATTTT. It yields the protein CASIGLDVTSTDTQYF.

The V call is TRBV29-1, the J call TRBJ1-2, with 7 bases identical to TRBD1. Trimming at V came to 7 bases and at J to 3 bases, leaving 2 bases not matched to a gene. The germline gives CDR1 SQVTM, CDR2 ANQGSEA. The CDR3 is made up of 11 amino acids. CDR3 residues: CSEGTDYGYTF. DNA of the CDR3: TGCAGCGAGGGGACAGACTATGGCTACACCTTC.

This clone is classed as large. The chain's CDR3 is CASSLFGSREETQYF. Here the CDR3 DNA reads TGTGCCAGCAGCCTGTTTGGGTCCCGAGAGGAGACCCAGTACTTC. The gene calls are TRBV7-3 and TRBJ2-5; no firm D call. Germline V gene sequence: CDR1 SGHTA, CDR2 FQGTGA. With 5 bases removed from V and 5 bases from J, the gap between germline ends came to 18 bases. The CDR3 consists of 15 residues.

The rearrangement uses TRBV29-1 and TRBJ2-1, with 9 bases aligning to TRBD1. Germline V gene data show CDR1 as SQVTM and CDR2 as ANQGSEA. The CDR3 is 11 residues long. The ends lost 0 bases at V and 15 bases at J; junction bases unmatched: 3. The CDR3 DNA reads as TGCAGCGTTGAAGACCCGGGACAGGGGTTCTTC. Protein product: CSVEDPGQGFF.

This chain joins TRBV19 and TRBJ2-5; a weak D match, TRBD2 (5 bases). This CDR3 has 14 amino acids. The V gene lost 5 bases and the J gene lost 6 bases, with 16 bases spanning the gap. CDR1 and CDR2 (germline): LNHDA, SQIVND (reference sequence). As DNA, the CDR3 is TGTGCCAGTAGTCTTAGCGCGGCGGAAAAGACCCAGTACTTC. It yields the protein CASSLSAAEKTQYF. The full variable domain, in which reference TRBV19 and TRBJ2-5 provide the parts outside the CDR3, is DGGITQSPKYLFRKEGQNVTLSCEQNLNHDAMYWYRQDPGQGLRLIYYSQIVNDFQKGDIAEGYSVSREKKESFPLTVTSAQKNPTAFYLCASSLSAAEKTQYFGPGTRLLVL.

This clone is medium-sized (0.01 to 0.1%). This sequence joins TRBV19 and TRBJ2-7, with 9 positions matching TRBD1. The CDR3 is 14 amino acids. Germline V gene data show CDR1 as LNHDA and CDR2 as SQIVND (reference sequence). The ends lost 6 bases at V and 3 bases at J; junction bases unmatched: 6. CDR3 DNA: TGTGCCAGTAGCCCGGGACAGGGCGGCTACGAGCAGTACTTC. It translates to CASSPGQGGYEQYF.

This clone was seen a handful of times. This chain uses TRBV14 with TRBJ2-3, with D possibly matching TRBD1 (6 bases). V was pared by 6 bases and J by 6 bases, with 13 bases between. This CDR3 region has 13 residues. From germline, CDR1 is SGHDN and CDR2 FVKESK. CDR3 in amino acids: CASSQGTWDTQYF. CDR3 nucleotide sequence: TGTGCCAGCAGTCAGGGGACCTGGGATACGCAGTATTTT.

The chain links TRBV5-8 to TRBJ1-2; D is unclear. Trimming took off 1 base at V and 5 bases at J, with 18 bases between the two ends. CDR1 and CDR2 from the germline V gene are SGHTS and YDEGEE. This CDR3 has 16 amino acids. The CDR3 region is CASSLIGSAFPYGYTF. CDR3 in DNA: TGTGCCAGCAGCTTGATTGGGAGCGCCTTCCCTTATGGCTACACCTTC.

V gene TRBV29-1 combines with J gene TRBJ2-5; D call uncertain. There are 14 residues in the CDR3. Germline V gene lookup returns CDR1 SQVTM and CDR2 ANQGSEA. V lost 7 bases, J lost 5 bases, and 20 bases lay in between. Here the CDR3 reads CSAASLLIIETQYF. CDR3 sequence (DNA): TGCAGCGCTGCGAGCCTACTGATTATCGAGACCCAGTACTTC.

The CDR3 region has the DNA TGTGCCAGCAGCTTTAGCGGACCTCTCGGCGAGCAGTACTTC. Translating gives CASSFSGPLGEQYF. The V and J genes are TRBV6-1 and TRBJ2-7, with D possibly matching TRBD2 (6 bases). The germline V gene encodes CDR1 MNHNS and CDR2 SASEGT. This CDR3 spans 14 amino acids. V dropped 6 bases and J dropped 6 bases, with 18 bases sitting between them.

As DNA, the CDR3 is TGCGCCAGCAGCTTGGCATTGCGGGCAGCAATTGGGAGGGATGAGCAGTTCTTC. Its protein product is CASSLALRAAIGRDEQFF. V gene TRBV5-1 combines with J gene TRBJ2-1; 7 bases are shared with TRBD2. After removal of 0 bases from V and 8 bases from J, the junction contained 17 bases not matched to a gene. Germline V lookup: CDR1 SGHRS, CDR2 YFSETQ. The CDR3 is 18 residues long.

The J gene is TRBJ2-1, the V gene TRBV6-5; the match to TRBD2 covers 9 bases. V lost 5 bases and J lost 5; bases outside the gene matches: 7. Germline values: CDR1 MNHEY, CDR2 SVGAGI. This CDR3 is 15 amino acids long. The CDR3 DNA follows: TGTGCCAGCAGTAAGGGACTAGCCCAGCACAATGAGCAGTTCTTC. It translates to CASSKGLAQHNEQFF.

In this sample, this clone turned up a few times. This sequence joins TRBV7-8 and TRBJ2-1; D could derive from TRBD1 or TRBD2 (5 bases each). Per germline, CDR1 SGHVS and CDR2 FQNEAQ. This CDR3 spans 13 amino acids. V lost 6 bases to trimming and J lost 6 bases, with 12 bases between them. CDR3 DNA: TGTGCCAGCAGAACCGGGACGGTCAATGAGCAGTTCTTC. It specifies CASRTGTVNEQFF. The full variable domain, its missing parts supplied by reference TRBV7-8 and TRBJ2-1, is GAGVSQSPRYKVAKRGQDVALRCDPISGHVSLFWYQQALGQGPEFLTYFQNEAQLDKSGLPSDRFFAERPEGSVSTLKIQRTQQEDSAVYLCASRTGTVNEQFFGPGTRLTVL.